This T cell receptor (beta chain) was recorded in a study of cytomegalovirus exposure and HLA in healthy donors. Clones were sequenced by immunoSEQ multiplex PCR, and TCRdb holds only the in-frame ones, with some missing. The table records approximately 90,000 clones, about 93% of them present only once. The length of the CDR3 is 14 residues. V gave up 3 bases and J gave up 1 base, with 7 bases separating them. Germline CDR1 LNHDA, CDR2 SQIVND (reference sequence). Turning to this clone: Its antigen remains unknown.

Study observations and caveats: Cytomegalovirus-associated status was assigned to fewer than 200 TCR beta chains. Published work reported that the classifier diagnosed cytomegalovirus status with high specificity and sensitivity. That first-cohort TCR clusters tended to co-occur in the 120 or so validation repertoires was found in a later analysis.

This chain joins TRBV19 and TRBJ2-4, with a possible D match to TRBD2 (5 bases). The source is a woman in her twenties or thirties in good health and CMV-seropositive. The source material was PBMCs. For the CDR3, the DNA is TGTGCCAGTAGTATCCCTAGCGCCAAAAACATTCAGTACTTC. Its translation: CASSIPSAKNIQYF.